Presented here are 30 T cell receptor beta chains from one specimen sequenced in a study of technical replicates of blood from a handful of donors. Produced via immunoSEQ multiplex PCR; TCRdb's table is partial and in-frame only. The repertoire includes about 69,000 clones, about 87% of them detected once, and approximately 4.6% sits in the top ten. Material: PBMCs. All receptors come from a human donor in good health. Some clones in this sample may be carry-over from other donors' samples.

This chain joins TRBV7-9 and TRBJ1-1, with D possibly TRBD1 on 5 matching bases. V was trimmed by 4 bases and J by 8 bases, leaving 8 bases between them. There are 11 residues in the CDR3. The germline CDR1 and CDR2 sequences are SEHNR and FQNEAQ (reference sequence). The CDR3 spells CASSWAGEAFF. The CDR3 DNA follows: TGTGCCAGCAGCTGGGCAGGGGAAGCTTTCTTT. Full variable domain (outside the CDR3, taken from reference TRBV7-9 and TRBJ1-1): DTGVSQNPRHKITKRGQNVTFRCDPISEHNRLYWYRQTLGQGPEFLTYFQNEAQLEKSRLLSDRFSAERPKGSFSTLEIQRTEQGDSAMYLCASSWAGEAFFGQGTRLTVV.

The chain combines TRBV13 with TRBJ2-7; TRBD2 agrees at 15 bases. Trimming took 6 bases from V and 3 from J; bases not matched to a gene: 3. Germline lookup yields CDR1 PRHDT and CDR2 FYEKMQ (reference sequence). The CDR3 is 15 amino acids. The chain's CDR3 is CASRPGLAGGYEQYF. In DNA, the CDR3 is TGTGCCAGCAGACCGGGACTAGCGGGGGGCTACGAGCAGTACTTC.

This chain links TRBV19 with TRBJ1-2; 9 nucleotides match TRBD1. CDR1 LNHDA and CDR2 SQIVND come from the germline V gene (reference sequence). V lost 6 bases and J lost 7; bases outside the gene matches: 6. The CDR3 extends over 13 amino acids. Here the CDR3 DNA reads TGTGCCAGTAGCGCGACAGGGGGACGTGGCTACACCTTC. Amino acid sequence: CASSATGGRGYTF. Complete variable domain (other parts from reference TRBV19 and TRBJ1-2): DGGITQSPKYLFRKEGQNVTLSCEQNLNHDAMYWYRQDPGQGLRLIYYSQIVNDFQKGDIAEGYSVSREKKESFPLTVTSAQKNPTAFYLCASSATGGRGYTFGSGTRLTVV.

The rearrangement uses TRBV9 and TRBJ2-3; 9 nucleotides line up with TRBD2. Losses at the gene ends were 0 bases for V and 4 bases for J; bases not matched to a gene: 6. Germline V gene lookup returns CDR1 SGDLS and CDR2 YYNGEE. The CDR3 consists of 16 residues. The CDR3 coding sequence is TGTGCCAGCAGCGTAGCAGGCGGGGGGGCGGCAGATACGCAGTATTTT. Its protein is CASSVAGGGAADTQYF.

The table lists this clone with a count of one. The genes are TRBV12-5 and TRBJ1-2, with D tentatively TRBD1 (6 bases). The V end was cut by 3 bases, the J end by 3 bases, with 11 bases between. CDR1 and CDR2 (germline): LGHNT, FRNRAP. The CDR3 totals 14 residues. This chain's CDR3 is CASGLGQTHYGYTF. The CDR3 DNA is TGTGCTAGTGGTTTAGGACAGACACACTATGGCTACACCTTC.

The gene calls are TRBV7-3 and TRBJ1-2, with TRBD1 matching over 10 bases. V shed 5 bases, J shed 3 bases, and the junction held 3 bases outside the gene matches. The CDR3 spans 14 residues. Germline lookup yields CDR1 SGHTA and CDR2 FQGTGA. CDR3 DNA: TGTGCCAGCAGCCTCGGACAGGGGGACTATGGCTACACCTTC. It encodes CASSLGQGDYGYTF.

The chain employs TRBV4-1 and TRBJ1-1; D not resolved. V lost 1 base, J lost 0 bases, and 6 bases lay in between. The CDR3 contains 14 residues. Germline CDR1 reads MGHRA; CDR2 reads YSYEKL. CDR3: CASSQVSVNTEAFF. Here the CDR3 DNA reads TGCGCCAGCAGCCAAGTTAGCGTGAACACTGAAGCTTTCTTT.

CDR3 protein: CASSKTPRDTQYF. As DNA, the CDR3 is TGTGCCAGTAGTAAGACCCCTAGGGATACGCAGTATTTT. The chain links TRBV19 to TRBJ2-3; D unresolved. Germline V CDR1 and CDR2: LNHDA, SQIVND (reference sequence). V shed 4 bases and J shed 6 bases, with 11 bases lying between them. The length of the CDR3 is 13 residues.

DNA of the CDR3: TGTGCCTGGAGTGCACGTTACGGCTACGAGCAGTACTTC. Translated: CAWSARYGYEQYF. V usage is TRBV30 and J usage is TRBJ2-7; D is undetermined. The germline gives CDR1 GTSNPN, CDR2 SVGIG (reference sequence). CDR3 length equals 13 residues. Between the trimmed V and J ends, which lost 1 base and 3 bases, there was a span of 10 bases.

V and J are TRBV14 and TRBJ2-2, with no clear D. The CDR3 has 13 residues. Germline V gene lookup returns CDR1 SGHDN and CDR2 FVKESK. Trimming cost V 7 bases and J 1 base, with 7 bases left between them. CDR3 DNA sequence: TGTGCCAGCACCCCGCGGAACACCGGGGAGCTGTTTTTT. This sequence encodes CASTPRNTGELFF. Filled out from reference TRBV14 and TRBJ2-2, the complete variable domain reads EAGVTQFPSHSVIEKGQTVTLRCDPISGHDNLYWYRRVMGKEIKFLLHFVKESKQDESGMPNNRFLAERTGGTYSTLKVQPAELEDSGVYFCASTPRNTGELFFGEGSRLTVL.

The chain couples TRBV5-4 to TRBJ1-2; TRBD1 aligns across 8 bases. V dropped 4 bases and J dropped 2; count of bases not matched to a gene: 4. The CDR3 extends over 14 amino acids. The germline V gene has CDR1 SGHNT and CDR2 YYREEE (reference sequence). This CDR3 reads CASSLGTGNYGYTF. For the CDR3, the DNA is TGTGCCAGCAGCCTCGGGACAGGAAACTATGGCTACACCTTC.

The rearrangement uses TRBV7-3 and TRBJ2-3; a possible D gene is TRBD2 (7 bases). V lost 5 bases and J lost 2, with 17 bases in between. Germline CDR1 is SGHTA and CDR2 is FQGTGA. The CDR3 runs to 16 residues. CDR3 coding DNA: TGTGCCAGCAGCACCGCTGCGGGGGCCTTCACAGATACGCAGTATTTT. Encoded protein: CASSTAAGAFTDTQYF.

The chain carries TRBV18 and TRBJ2-2, with 8 nucleotides matching TRBD1. CDR3 length: 15 amino acids. Trimming cost V 3 bases and J 5 bases; bases outside gene matches: 5. Germline V CDR1 and CDR2: KGHSH, LQKENI. CDR3 coding DNA: TGTGCCAGCTCACCCCGGACAGGGAGAACCGGGGAGCTGTTTTTT. Translation gives CASSPRTGRTGELFF.

V gene TRBV11-1 combines with J gene TRBJ2-7, with TRBD2 matching over 10 bases. J was trimmed by 2 bases and V by 5 bases; bases with no gene match: 6. The CDR3 has 15 amino acids. Germline lookup yields CDR1 SGHAT and CDR2 FQDESV (reference sequence). The DNA for the CDR3 is TGTGCCAGCAGCCTTCTAGCGGGGGCCGCCTACGAGCAGTACTTC. Translated, it gives CASSLLAGAAYEQYF.

This chain joins TRBV27 and TRBJ1-4; 9 nucleotides match TRBD1. The CDR3 runs to 17 residues. Trimming removed 5 bases from V and 0 bases from J; junction bases left unmatched: 7. Germline V gives CDR1 MNHEY, CDR2 SMNVEV (reference sequence). The CDR3 nucleotides read TGTGCCAGCAGTCGAGGACAGGGGCTTGCAACTAATGAAAAACTGTTTTTT. Protein: CASSRGQGLATNEKLFF.

This clone was seen more than once but under ten times. This chain connects TRBV15 to TRBJ1-1, with a tentative D call TRBD1 (5 bases). The CDR3 is made up of 15 amino acids. Germline CDR1 reads LNHNV; CDR2 reads YYDKDF (reference sequence). V was cut by 3 bases and J by 11 bases, with 22 bases left in between. CDR3 coding DNA: TGTGCCACCAGCAGGGGTGGGAACCCCGGGGGTCCGGCTTTCTTT. Its protein is CATSRGGNPGGPAFF. The full variable domain, rest sourced from reference TRBV15 and TRBJ1-1, is DAMVIQNPRYQVTQFGKPVTLSCSQTLNHNVMYWYQQKSSQAPKLLFHYYDKDFNNEADTPDNFQSRRPNTSFCFLDIRSPGLGDTAMYLCATSRGGNPGGPAFFGQGTRLTVV.

The chain combines TRBV2 with TRBJ1-1; D is possibly TRBD1 (6 bases). This CDR3 is 14 amino acids long. The germline V gene has CDR1 SNHLY and CDR2 FYNNEI. Trimming removed 6 bases from V and 3 bases from J, with 14 bases in between. The CDR3 coding sequence is TGTGCCAGCAGAACCCAGGGGAGGGACACTGAAGCTTTCTTT. This translates into CASRTQGRDTEAFF.

CDR3 nucleotides: TGTGCCTGGACTCCGGGACTCGGAAATCAGCCCCAGCATTTT. Translation gives CAWTPGLGNQPQHF. V is TRBV30 and J is TRBJ1-5; D perhaps matches TRBD1 (5 bases). Germline V CDR1 and CDR2: GTSNPN, SVGIG (reference sequence). This CDR3 has 14 amino acids. Trimming took 4 bases from V and 4 from J, leaving 14 bases between them.

The chain uses TRBV7-2 and TRBJ1-2, with D hard to call. Looked up from germline, CDR1 is SGHTA and CDR2 is FQGNSA. Between the trimmed V and J ends, which lost 2 bases and 5 bases, there was a span of 12 bases. The CDR3 consists of 14 residues. The CDR3 region is CASSLRLVAYGYTF. CDR3 nucleotides: TGTGCCAGCAGCTTACGATTAGTCGCATATGGCTACACCTTC.

This chain links TRBV2 with TRBJ1-4; tentatively, D is TRBD1 (6 bases). Trimming took 1 base from V and 10 from J, leaving 19 bases between them. The CDR3 is 16 amino acids. CDR1 and CDR2 from the germline V gene are SNHLY and FYNNEI. CDR3 DNA: TGTGCCAGCAGTGAAGAGGCGGACCTAATAGGGGGAAAACTGTTTTTT. Translation gives CASSEEADLIGGKLFF.

The chain has TRBV15 and TRBJ2-2; maybe TRBD2 (5 bases). Germline values: CDR1 LNHNV, CDR2 YYDKDF (reference sequence). V was pared by 2 bases and J by 1 base, with 8 bases between. There are 15 residues in the CDR3. CDR3 residues: CATSRPDWNTGELFF. In nucleotides, the CDR3 is TGTGCCACCAGCAGACCGGACTGGAACACCGGGGAGCTGTTTTTT.

The genes are TRBV4-1 and TRBJ2-7; 8 nucleotides agree with TRBD1. The CDR3 consists of 15 residues. The V gene's germline CDR1 is MGHRA and CDR2 YSYEKL. The V segment lost 3 bases and the J segment 1 base; nucleotides outside the gene matches: 5. In nucleotides, the CDR3 is TGCGCCAGCAGCCACGGACAGGGTGGGTCCTACGAGCAGTACTTC. Translating gives CASSHGQGGSYEQYF.

This clone was observed a handful of times. The gene calls are TRBV4-3 and TRBJ1-2, with 10 bases matching TRBD1. The length of the CDR3 is 13 residues. Trimming took 3 bases from V and 7 from J; bases not matched to a gene: 2. Germline V CDR1 and CDR2: LGHNA, YSLEER. CDR3 in amino acids: CASSQDRGSGYTF. The CDR3 bases are TGCGCCAGCAGCCAGGACAGGGGGTCTGGCTACACCTTC.

This clone has just one count. The rearrangement links TRBV6-1 to TRBJ2-7; tentative D call: TRBD2 (5 bases). The CDR3 extends over 15 amino acids. The V end lost 2 bases, the J end lost 5 bases, and 16 bases lay between the germline ends. Germline V gene lookup returns CDR1 MNHNS and CDR2 SASEGT. CDR3 in amino acids: CASSEWRFGVHEQYF. CDR3 coding DNA: TGTGCCAGCAGTGAATGGAGGTTTGGCGTCCACGAGCAGTACTTC.

The CDR3: CASSYWQRDTEAFF. The CDR3 bases are TGTGCCAGCAGTTATTGGCAGAGGGACACTGAAGCTTTCTTT. The chain is built from TRBV6-5 and TRBJ1-1; D gene ambiguous. The V and J ends lost 3 bases and 3 bases respectively, with 11 bases between them. Germline lookup yields CDR1 MNHEY and CDR2 SVGAGI. The CDR3 loop spans 14 amino acids.

This clone showed up just once. The rearrangement links TRBV11-2 to TRBJ2-7; 9 bases are a match to TRBD2. CDR1 SGHAT and CDR2 FQNNGV come from the germline V gene. The CDR3 extends over 16 amino acids. After removal of 6 bases from V and 4 bases from J, the junction contained 13 bases not matched to a gene. The CDR3 reads CASSHGNRLAAYEQYF. As DNA, the CDR3 is TGTGCCAGCAGTCATGGGAATCGACTAGCGGCTTACGAGCAGTACTTC.

This chain links TRBV5-1 with TRBJ1-3, with 12 bases fitting TRBD1. CDR1 is SGHRS, CDR2 YFSETQ, per germline. The V segment lost 4 bases and the J segment 4 bases; nucleotides outside the gene matches: 9. The CDR3 has 17 residues. The CDR3 reads CASSHGTGGPPGNTIYF. CDR3 sequence (DNA): TGCGCCAGCAGCCACGGGACAGGGGGCCCACCAGGAAACACCATATATTTT.

There are a few counts of this clone. The chain couples TRBV19 to TRBJ2-4, with 7 bases fitting TRBD2. CDR3 length: 16 amino acids. Germline V CDR1 and CDR2: LNHDA, SQIVND (reference sequence). J gave up 2 bases and V 9 bases, and 13 bases lay outside the gene matches. The CDR3 spells CASRDWGGETKNIQYF. The CDR3 DNA is TGTGCCAGCAGAGATTGGGGGGGGGAGACCAAAAACATTCAGTACTTC.

This clone was picked up one time. J is TRBJ2-1 and V is TRBV5-1; 9 bases fit TRBD2. Germline values: CDR1 SGHRS, CDR2 YFSETQ. The length of the CDR3 is 16 residues. V was clipped by 0 bases and J by 8 bases; unmatched bases: 9. The CDR3 nucleotides read TGCGCCAGCAGCTTGGCCCCTAGCGGGAAGGGGGATGAGCAGTTCTTC. Translated, it gives CASSLAPSGKGDEQFF.

V gene TRBV12-5 combines with J gene TRBJ2-3; D perhaps matches TRBD1 (5 bases). The CDR3 length is 16 residues. Trimming removed 6 bases at V and 1 base at J, with 17 bases between. CDR1 and CDR2 (germline): LGHNT, FRNRAP. CDR3 bases: TGTGCTAGTGGGTCTCGATTGGGCAGGGGCACAGATACGCAGTATTTT. It is translated as CASGSRLGRGTDTQYF.